This entry lists 13 T cell receptor beta chains sequenced from one sample in a study of Graves' ophthalmopathy and Graves' hyperthyroidism. The TCR beta CDR3 regions underwent amplification from RNA transcripts. HTBI-primed first-round RT-PCR preceded second-round multiplex PCR. In TCRdb, the multiplex PCR reads were re-called with MiXCR into one record per CDR3 protein. The sample has 900,000 to 1,200,000 distinct CDR3 sequences, roughly 35% seen once. What was sequenced was peripheral blood or thyroid tissue (not recorded which). The receptors here all came from an adult man with Graves' hyperthyroidism.

This chain joins TRBV30 and TRBJ1-6; TRBD1 might be the D (6 bases). CDR3 length: 12 amino acids. Trimming shortened V by 4 bases and J by 10 bases, and 11 bases separated the two germline ends. CDR1 GTSNPN and CDR2 SVGIG come from the germline V gene (reference sequence). CDR3 coding DNA: TGTGCCTGGAACAGGGACGGATCACCCCTCCACTTT. Translation: CAWNRDGSPLHF.

At least ten counts were recorded for this clonotype. The V gene is TRBV12-3 or TRBV12-4, the J gene TRBJ1-1; D is ambiguous. V was trimmed by 7 bases and J by 3 bases, leaving 12 bases between them. This CDR3 region has 13 residues. The chain's CDR3 is CASKVDPDTEAFF. CDR3 sequence (DNA): TGTGCCAGCAAGGTGGACCCAGACACTGAAGCTTTCTTT.

This clonotype was detected ten times or more. The V and J genes are TRBV5-1 and TRBJ1-6; weak D call: TRBD1 (6 bases). V dropped 4 bases and J dropped 9 bases, with 14 bases sitting between them. Germline V gene lookup returns CDR1 SGHRS and CDR2 YFSETQ. The CDR3 contains 14 residues. In nucleotides, the CDR3 is TGCGCCAGCAGCGATGGGGGGGGCGTTTCACCCCTCCACTTT. This translates into CASSDGGGVSPLHF.

This clonotype showed up many times. This sequence joins TRBV12-3 or TRBV12-4 and TRBJ2-2, with D maybe TRBD1 (6 bases). The CDR3 totals 16 residues. V was clipped by 2 bases and J by 2 bases, with 12 bases between them. The CDR3 loop reads CASSLLGHPNTGELFF. The CDR3 nucleotides are TGTGCCAGCAGTTTACTGGGACATCCAAACACCGGGGAGCTGTTTTTT.

V gene TRBV7-2 combines with J gene TRBJ1-6; D is undetermined. Germline V gives CDR1 SGHTA, CDR2 FQGNSA. Trimming left V 6 bases short and J 15 bases short, with 18 bases between. The CDR3 consists of 13 residues. CDR3 bases: TGTGCCAGCAGGTCTGCCCTAAGTGGTGACCTCCACTTT. Encoded protein: CASRSALSGDLHF.

In its sample, this clonotype was seen once. A much more abundant neighbour one base away suggests this may be a read error. This CDR3 is CVSSLRAFSNEKLFF. As DNA, the CDR3 is TGTGTCAGCAGCTTAAGGGCCTTCTCGAATGAAAAACTGTTTTTT. V is TRBV7-2 and J is TRBJ1-4; D is unclear. Germline assignment: CDR1 SGHTA and CDR2 FQGNSA. This CDR3 region has 15 residues.

In this sample, this clonotype turned up a few times. J is TRBJ2-5 and V is TRBV15; perhaps D is TRBD1 or TRBD2 (6 bases each). Germline CDR1 is LNHNV and CDR2 is YYDKDF (reference sequence). The CDR3 totals 18 residues. The V and J ends lost 3 bases and 5 bases respectively, with 25 bases between them. CDR3 nucleotide sequence: TGTGCCACCAGCAGCTTGGCGGTCGGAGGGGGTTCGGGGGAGACCCAGTACTTC. Translated, it gives CATSSLAVGGGSGETQYF.

This clonotype was counted many times. The rearrangement uses TRBV6-2 or TRBV6-3 and TRBJ2-7; D could derive from TRBD1 or TRBD2 (5 bases each). Trimming stripped 4 bases from V and 6 bases from J, with 10 bases between. The CDR3 has 12 residues. The germline V gene encodes CDR1 MNHEY and CDR2 SVGEGT. The CDR3 loop reads CASSSGRREQYF. CDR3 bases: TGTGCCAGCAGTTCGGGGCGTCGCGAGCAGTACTTC.

This clonotype has just a few counts. DNA of the CDR3: TGTGCCAGCAGTGAAGTTGCATCCCGACCCCGGAGCTCCTATAATTCACCCCTCCACTTT. This encodes CASSEVASRPRSSYNSPLHF. The V gene is TRBV6-1, the J gene TRBJ1-6; D is unclear. V dropped 1 base and J dropped 0 bases, with 19 bases sitting between them. Germline assignment: CDR1 MNHNS and CDR2 SASEGT. The CDR3 runs to 20 residues.

V and J are TRBV3-1 and TRBJ2-7, with 8 positions matching TRBD2. The CDR3 covers 16 residues. The germline V gene has CDR1 LGHDT and CDR2 YNNKEL (reference sequence). V shed 1 base, J shed 6 bases, and the junction held 11 bases outside the gene matches. The CDR3 DNA follows: TGTGCCAGCAGCCAAGGAACCTTAGCGGGGAAACGCGAGCAGTACTTC. This translates into CASSQGTLAGKREQYF.

This clonotype was detected ten times or more. The chain couples TRBV15 to TRBJ2-7; a possible D gene is TRBD1 (6 bases). The V and J ends lost 1 base and 6 bases respectively, with 13 bases between them. The CDR3 spans 14 residues. Germline V gene lookup returns CDR1 LNHNV and CDR2 YYDKDF (reference sequence). The CDR3 is CATSRGGEGGEQYF. The CDR3 coding sequence is TGTGCCACCAGCAGAGGAGGAGAAGGGGGCGAGCAGTACTTC.

The genes are TRBV7-9 and TRBJ1-6; TRBD1 aligns across 8 bases. The trim removed 6 bases at V and 3 bases at J, leaving 7 bases unmatched. CDR1 is SEHNR, CDR2 FQNEAQ, per germline (reference sequence). This CDR3 comprises 16 residues. Here the CDR3 reads CASRQGQEGYNSPLHF. Here the CDR3 DNA reads TGTGCCAGCAGACAGGGACAGGAGGGCTATAATTCACCCCTCCACTTT.

This chain joins TRBV6-5 and TRBJ2-2; the match to TRBD1 covers 7 bases. The CDR3 is 17 residues long. Per germline, CDR1 MNHEY and CDR2 SVGAGI. The trim removed 5 bases at V and 1 base at J, leaving 10 bases unmatched. The CDR3 sequence: CASSPNPGQMNTGELFF. CDR3 coding DNA: TGTGCCAGCAGTCCCAACCCGGGACAGATGAACACCGGGGAGCTGTTTTTT.